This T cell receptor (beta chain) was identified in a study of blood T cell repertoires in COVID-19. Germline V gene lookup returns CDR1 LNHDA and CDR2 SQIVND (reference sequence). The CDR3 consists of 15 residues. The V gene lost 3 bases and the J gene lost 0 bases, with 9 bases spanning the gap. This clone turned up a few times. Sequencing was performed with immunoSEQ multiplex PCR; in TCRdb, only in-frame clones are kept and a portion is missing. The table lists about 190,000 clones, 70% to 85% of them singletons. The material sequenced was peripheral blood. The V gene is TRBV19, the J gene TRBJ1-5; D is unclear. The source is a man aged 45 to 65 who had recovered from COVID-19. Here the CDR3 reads CASSIGRYSNQPQHF. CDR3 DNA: TGTGCCAGTAGTATTGGCAGATATAGCAATCAGCCCCAGCATTTT.